This T cell receptor (beta chain) was sequenced during a study of identical twins. This clonotype turned up a few times. Its target is unknown. General study findings and limits: Interpretation of the results relied on cross-sectional statistical analysis and not on following the same donors. Reduced insertions were recorded for abundant cord blood beta clonotypes, with no such pattern in memory repertoires.

TCRdb re-called the 5' RACE reads with MiXCR, one entry per CDR3 protein. The table records about 920,000 distinct CDR3 sequences, about 12% of them present only once. These sequences were also reported in another study, on yellow fever vaccine responses in identical twins.

This sequence originates from a woman under 30 in good health. Sequencing was performed on PBMCs.

The CDR3 loop is CASDRQFSNQPQHF. CDR3 in DNA: TGTGCCAGCGATCGGCAGTTTAGCAATCAGCCCCAGCATTTT. The chain couples TRBV6-1 to TRBJ1-5; D remains ambiguous. Germline CDR1 is MNHNS and CDR2 is SASEGT. Trimming stripped 8 bases from V and 0 bases from J, with 11 bases between. This CDR3 is built from 14 residues.